These 8 T cell receptor beta chains were sequenced from one sample in a study of response to subunit inactivated influenza vaccine. From the RT-PCR reads, TCRdb called clonotypes with MiXCR, one entry per CDR3 protein. This table holds just under 550,000 distinct CDR3 sequences, under 30% found once. The data also belong to a second study, concerning T cells expressing NK-cell markers. Per that study: cDNA encoding TCR beta was synthesized via 5'RACE template switching incorporating UMIs.

The material sequenced was CD4+ T cells sorted from PBMCs, taken approximately 12 days after vaccination. The source is a man aged 45-65 years who received an inactivated influenza vaccine.

This clonotype occurred once. V usage is TRBV7-2 and J usage is TRBJ2-1, with 10 bases lining up with TRBD2. Trimming cost V 5 bases and J 2 bases; bases outside gene matches: 6. CDR1 and CDR2 (germline): SGHTA, FQGNSA. There are 16 residues in the CDR3. The CDR3 loop reads CASSPTGTSAYNEQFF. The CDR3 DNA reads as TGTGCCAGCAGCCCAACCGGGACTAGCGCCTACAATGAGCAGTTCTTC.

This clonotype occurred a few times. The rearrangement uses TRBV16 and TRBJ1-4, with D possibly TRBD1 on 5 matching bases. The CDR3 has 13 amino acids. Germline CDR1 and CDR2: KGHSY and FQNENV. V was shortened by 4 bases and J by 8 bases, with 11 bases between the two germline ends. This CDR3 is CASSPPGGEKLFF. CDR3 nucleotide sequence: TGTGCCAGCAGCCCCCCGGGGGGAGAAAAACTGTTTTTT. The full variable domain, with the rest looked up from reference TRBV16 and TRBJ1-4, is GEEVAQTPKHLVRGEGQKAKLYCAPIKGHSYVFWYQQVLKNEFKFLISFQNENVFDETGMPKERFSAKCLPNSPCSLEIQATKLEDSAVYFCASSPPGGEKLFFGSGTQLSVL.

The V gene is TRBV27, the J gene TRBJ1-2, with D tentatively TRBD1 (5 bases). This CDR3 spans 14 amino acids. CDR1 is MNHEY and CDR2 is SMNVEV in the germline V gene (reference sequence). V shed 0 bases and J shed 7 bases, with 12 bases lying between them. This CDR3 reads CASSLSGGRGGYTF. CDR3 nucleotides: TGTGCCAGCAGTTTATCGGGGGGACGTGGTGGCTACACCTTC.

This clonotype was counted a few times. The chain has TRBV7-9 and TRBJ2-2; D is ambiguous. V was pared by 5 bases and J by 3 bases, with 13 bases between. CDR1 and CDR2 from the germline V gene are SEHNR and FQNEAQ (reference sequence). CDR3 length: 15 residues. CDR3 protein: CASSTRTSHTGELFF. DNA for the CDR3: TGTGCCAGCAGCACCCGGACGAGCCACACCGGGGAGCTGTTTTTT.

This chain joins TRBV7-2 and TRBJ2-3; 7 bases fit TRBD1. The CDR3 is 14 amino acids. J was trimmed by 6 bases and V by 4 bases; bases with no gene match: 7. Germline CDR1 and CDR2: SGHTA and FQGNSA. The CDR3 bases are TGTGCCAGCAGCTCGACAGGGTATGGGGATACGCAGTATTTT. Encoded protein: CASSSTGYGDTQYF.

This clonotype appeared a few times. The V gene is TRBV4-1, the J gene TRBJ1-2, with a tentative D call TRBD1 (5 bases). CDR3 length: 15 residues. The germline V and J ends were trimmed by 3 bases and 8 bases, with 19 bases remaining between them. Germline V CDR1 and CDR2: MGHRA, YSYEKL. The CDR3 is CASSHFPGTTRGYTF. As DNA, the CDR3 is TGCGCCAGCAGCCATTTCCCAGGGACCACAAGGGGCTACACCTTC.

This sequence joins TRBV5-1 and TRBJ2-1, with D possibly TRBD1 on 6 matching bases. Germline V gene data show CDR1 as SGHRS and CDR2 as YFSETQ. The CDR3 sequence is 15 residues long. V lost 1 base to trimming and J lost 8 bases, with 16 bases between them. CDR3 residues: CASSLTGNEADEQFF. CDR3 DNA: TGCGCCAGCAGCTTGACAGGGAATGAGGCCGATGAGCAGTTCTTC.

V is TRBV4-2 and J is TRBJ2-1, with TRBD2 identical over 8 bases. The V segment lost 0 bases and the J segment 7 bases; nucleotides outside the gene matches: 8. The germline V gene encodes CDR1 LGHNA and CDR2 YNFKEQ. The CDR3 totals 16 residues. The CDR3 DNA follows: TGTGCCAGCAGCCAAGATAATAGCGGGGCAGGGAATGAGCAGTTCTTC. This codes for CASSQDNSGAGNEQFF.